The clone carrying this TCR beta chain was detected many times. The CDR3 is made up of 14 amino acids. Between the trimmed V and J ends, which lost 4 bases and 4 bases, there was a span of 14 bases. CDR1 is SGHRS and CDR2 is YFSETQ in the germline V gene. TCRdb re-analysed the 5' RACE reads in MiXCR, keeping a single row per CDR3 protein. The sample records under 70,000 distinct CDR3 sequences, 4.9% being singletons. This sample is part of a study of early T cells in non-severe SARS-CoV-2 infection. This sequence was found in an adult who was a healthcare worker with PCR-confirmed SARS-CoV-2 infection or an uninfected control (not recorded which). The gene calls are TRBV5-1 and TRBJ1-2, with D perhaps matching TRBD1 (6 bases). The material sequenced was whole blood. CDR3 sequence: CASSPEGGSYGYTF. In DNA, the CDR3 is TGCGCCAGCAGCCCGGAGGGGGGGAGCTATGGCTACACCTTC.